Shown below are 10 T cell receptor beta chains from a single sample sequenced in a study of identical twins. TCRdb fed the 5' RACE reads into MiXCR, producing one record per CDR3 protein. The profile shows roughly 750,000 distinct CDR3 sequences, roughly 20% of them singletons. These data were also reused for a study on T cells expressing NK-cell markers.

Input material: PBMCs. These receptors originate from a woman between 18 and 29 years old in good health.

J is TRBJ2-4 and V is TRBV6-1; weak D call: TRBD2 (5 bases). V was clipped by 2 bases and J by 6 bases, with 17 bases between them. Germline assignment: CDR1 MNHNS and CDR2 SASEGT. The CDR3 spans 16 residues. CDR3 loop: CASSEPATTAGNIQYF. DNA of the CDR3: TGTGCCAGCAGTGAACCGGCCACCACCGCGGGAAACATTCAGTACTTC.

This sequence joins TRBV12-3 or TRBV12-4 and TRBJ1-1; perhaps TRBD1 as D (5 bases). The CDR3 is 14 amino acids. The V end was cut by 5 bases, the J end by 1 base, with 11 bases between. The CDR3 DNA reads as TGTGCCAGCAGTCGGGACGGTGGGAACACTGAAGCTTTCTTT. This gives the protein CASSRDGGNTEAFF.

The chain recombines TRBV25-1 with TRBJ2-1, with D perhaps being TRBD1 or TRBD2 (5 bases each). Deletions cut 6 bases from V and 6 bases from J, with 12 bases between. This CDR3 region has 13 residues. Germline values: CDR1 MGHDK, CDR2 SYGVNS. The CDR3 region has the DNA TGTGCCAGCAGCTACGGGACGGTCAATGAGCAGTTCTTC. It codes for CASSYGTVNEQFF. Looking up the rest from reference TRBV25-1 and TRBJ2-1 gives the full variable domain: EADIYQTPRYLVIGTGKKITLECSQTMGHDKMYWYQQDPGMELHLIHYSYGVNSTEKGDLSSESTVSRIRTEHFPLTLESARPSHTSQYLCASSYGTVNEQFFGPGTRLTVL.

The J gene is TRBJ2-5, the V gene TRBV9; D is undetermined. The CDR3 has 13 residues. Between the trimmed V and J ends, which lost 0 bases and 9 bases, there was a span of 12 bases. Germline CDR1 is SGDLS and CDR2 is YYNGEE. The CDR3 sequence is CASSVDDITPQYF. The CDR3 nucleotides are TGTGCCAGCAGCGTAGACGACATCACGCCCCAGTACTTC.

This clonotype was detected a few times. The chain carries TRBV6-5 and TRBJ2-7; 7 nucleotides line up with TRBD1. This CDR3 contains 14 residues. CDR1 is MNHEY and CDR2 is SVGAGI in the germline V gene. The V gene end was trimmed by 2 bases and the J gene end by 3 bases; junction bases not matched to a gene: 4. The CDR3 here is CASSYNWDSYEQYF. CDR3 DNA: TGTGCCAGCAGTTACAACTGGGACAGCTACGAGCAGTACTTC.

There are a few counts of this clonotype. The chain employs TRBV29-1 and TRBJ2-2; 8 bases map to TRBD1. CDR3 length: 13 amino acids. Germline CDR1 SQVTM, CDR2 ANQGSEA. The V and J ends lost 8 bases and 5 bases, in that order; junction bases with no gene match: 7. DNA for the CDR3: TGCAGCATTGGGAACAGGGGGACCGGGGAGCTGTTTTTT. It translates to CSIGNRGTGELFF.

The CDR3 DNA sequence: TGTGCCAGCAGTTACTCTTCAGGGTTCTCTGGGGCCAACGTCCTGACTTTC. It codes for CASSYSSGFSGANVLTF. The V and J genes are TRBV6-5 and TRBJ2-6, with D maybe TRBD1 (5 bases). Trimming shortened V by 0 bases and J by 0 bases, and 9 bases separated the two germline ends. The CDR3 runs 17 residues. Germline V CDR1 and CDR2: MNHEY, SVGAGI.

This sequence joins TRBV20-1 and TRBJ2-5, with D tentatively TRBD2 (5 bases). This CDR3 has 13 residues. Germline-derived CDR1 and CDR2 are DFQATT and SNEGSKA (reference sequence). Trimming removed 3 bases from V and 3 bases from J, with 11 bases in between. The CDR3 DNA sequence: TGCAGTGCTAGTCGCCTAGCCAAAGAGACCCAGTACTTC. As protein: CSASRLAKETQYF.

The chain links TRBV2 to TRBJ1-3; D may be TRBD1 (6 bases). Looked up from germline, CDR1 is SNHLY and CDR2 is FYNNEI. The CDR3 loop spans 13 amino acids. V lost 8 bases, J lost 2 bases, and 10 bases lay in between. The CDR3 bases are TGTGCCAGCGGGTCAGGGGCTGGAAACACCATATATTTT. This encodes CASGSGAGNTIYF.

The chain carries TRBV20-1 and TRBJ2-1; D not certain. There are 12 residues in the CDR3. V lost 7 bases to trimming and J lost 1 base, with 8 bases between them. Germline V gene sequence: CDR1 DFQATT, CDR2 SNEGSKA (reference sequence). The CDR3 nucleotides read TGCAGTGGAAGGCTTTCCTACAATGAGCAGTTCTTC. It yields the protein CSGRLSYNEQFF.